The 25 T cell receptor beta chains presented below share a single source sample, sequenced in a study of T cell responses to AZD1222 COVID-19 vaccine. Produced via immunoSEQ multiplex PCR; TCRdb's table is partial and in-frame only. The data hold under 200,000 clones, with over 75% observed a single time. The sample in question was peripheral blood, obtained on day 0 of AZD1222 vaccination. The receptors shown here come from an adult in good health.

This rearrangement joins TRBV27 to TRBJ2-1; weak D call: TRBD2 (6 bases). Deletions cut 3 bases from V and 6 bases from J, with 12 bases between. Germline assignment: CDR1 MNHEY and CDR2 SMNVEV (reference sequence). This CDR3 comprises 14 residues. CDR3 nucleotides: TGTGCCAGCAGTTTCGGGGGTTTCTTCAATGAGCAGTTCTTC. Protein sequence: CASSFGGFFNEQFF.

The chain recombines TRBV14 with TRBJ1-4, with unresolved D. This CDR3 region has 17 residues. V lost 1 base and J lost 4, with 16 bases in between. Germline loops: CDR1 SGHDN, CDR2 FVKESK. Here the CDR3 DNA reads TGTGCCAGCAGCCAAGGTCCGGGCCTGGCCATTAATGAAAAACTGTTTTTT. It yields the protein CASSQGPGLAINEKLFF.

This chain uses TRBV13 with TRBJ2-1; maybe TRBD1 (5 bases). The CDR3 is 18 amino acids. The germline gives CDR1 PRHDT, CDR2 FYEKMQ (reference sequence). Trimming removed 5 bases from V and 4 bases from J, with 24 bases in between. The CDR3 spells CASSHVGLDSSRYNEQFF. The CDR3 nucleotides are TGTGCCAGCAGCCATGTGGGATTAGACAGTTCGCGATACAATGAGCAGTTCTTC. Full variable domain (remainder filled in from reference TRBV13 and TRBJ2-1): AAGVIQSPRHLIKEKRETATLKCYPIPRHDTVYWYQQGPGQDPQFLISFYEKMQSDKGSIPDRFSAQQFSDYHSELNMSSLELGDSALYFCASSHVGLDSSRYNEQFFGPGTRLTVL.

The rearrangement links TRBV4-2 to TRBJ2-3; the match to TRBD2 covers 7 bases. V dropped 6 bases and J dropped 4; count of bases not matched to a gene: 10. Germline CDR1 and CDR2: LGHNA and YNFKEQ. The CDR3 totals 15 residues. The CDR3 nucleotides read TGTGCCAGCAGACCCCTAGCGGAAGGGGCAGATACGCAGTATTTT. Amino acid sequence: CASRPLAEGADTQYF.

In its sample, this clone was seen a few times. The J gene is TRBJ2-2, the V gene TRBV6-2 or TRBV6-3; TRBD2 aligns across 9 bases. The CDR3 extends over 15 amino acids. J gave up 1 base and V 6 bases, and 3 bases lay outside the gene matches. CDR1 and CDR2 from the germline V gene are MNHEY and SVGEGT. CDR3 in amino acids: CASSRTSENTGELFF. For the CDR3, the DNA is TGTGCCAGCAGCCGGACTAGCGAGAACACCGGGGAGCTGTTTTTT.

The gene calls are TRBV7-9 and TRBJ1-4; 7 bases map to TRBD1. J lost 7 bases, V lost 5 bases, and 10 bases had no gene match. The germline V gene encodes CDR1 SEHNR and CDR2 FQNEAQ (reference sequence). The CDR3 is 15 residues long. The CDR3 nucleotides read TGTGCCAGCAGCCCGCCCCAGGGGGTTGGTGAAAAACTGTTTTTT. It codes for CASSPPQGVGEKLFF.

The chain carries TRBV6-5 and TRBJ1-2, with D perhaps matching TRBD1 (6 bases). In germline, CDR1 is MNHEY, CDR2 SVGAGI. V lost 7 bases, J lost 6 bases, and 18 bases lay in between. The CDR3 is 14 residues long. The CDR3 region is CASTLGGLTHGYTF. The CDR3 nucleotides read TGTGCCAGCACCCTGGGGGGCCTTACGCATGGCTACACCTTC.

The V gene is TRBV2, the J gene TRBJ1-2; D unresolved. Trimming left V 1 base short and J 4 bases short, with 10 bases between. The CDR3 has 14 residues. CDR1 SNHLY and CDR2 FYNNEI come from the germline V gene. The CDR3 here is CASSEDEGPYGYTF. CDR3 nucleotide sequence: TGTGCCAGCAGTGAAGATGAGGGCCCCTATGGCTACACCTTC.

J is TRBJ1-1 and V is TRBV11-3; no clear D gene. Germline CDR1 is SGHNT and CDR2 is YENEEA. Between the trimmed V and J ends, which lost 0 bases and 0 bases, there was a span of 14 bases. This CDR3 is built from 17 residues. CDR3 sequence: CASSLDGSSRMNTEAFF. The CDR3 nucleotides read TGTGCCAGCAGCTTAGATGGGTCGTCCAGGATGAACACTGAAGCTTTCTTT.

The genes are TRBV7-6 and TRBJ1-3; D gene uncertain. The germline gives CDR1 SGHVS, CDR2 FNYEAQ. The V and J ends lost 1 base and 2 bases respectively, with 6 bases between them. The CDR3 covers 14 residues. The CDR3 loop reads CASSLGATGNTIYF. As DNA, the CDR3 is TGTGCCAGCAGCTTAGGGGCTACTGGAAACACCATATATTTT.

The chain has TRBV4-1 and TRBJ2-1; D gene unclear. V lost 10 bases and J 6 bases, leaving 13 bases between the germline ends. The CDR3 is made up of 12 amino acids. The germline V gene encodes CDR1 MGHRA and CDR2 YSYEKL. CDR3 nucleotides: TGCGCCAACAAAAACGAGAGCAATGAGCAGTTCTTC. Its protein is CANKNESNEQFF.

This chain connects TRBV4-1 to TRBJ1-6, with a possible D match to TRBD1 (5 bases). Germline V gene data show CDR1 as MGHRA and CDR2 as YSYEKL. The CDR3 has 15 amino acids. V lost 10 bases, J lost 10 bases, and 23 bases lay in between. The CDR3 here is CATSENPGWKSPLHF. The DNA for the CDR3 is TGCGCCACCTCAGAAAATCCAGGGTGGAAATCACCCCTCCACTTT.

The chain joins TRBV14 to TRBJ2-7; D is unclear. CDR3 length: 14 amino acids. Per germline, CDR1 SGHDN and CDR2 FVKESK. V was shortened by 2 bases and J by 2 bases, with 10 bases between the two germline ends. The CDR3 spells CASSQPPPPYEQYF. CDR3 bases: TGTGCCAGCAGCCAACCGCCCCCACCCTACGAGCAGTACTTC.

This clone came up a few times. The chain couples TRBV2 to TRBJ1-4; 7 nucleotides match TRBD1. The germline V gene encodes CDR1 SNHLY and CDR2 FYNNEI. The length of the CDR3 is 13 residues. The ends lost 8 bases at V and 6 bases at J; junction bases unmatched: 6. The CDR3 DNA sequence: TGTGCCAGCCTCCGGGACAGTGATGAAAAACTGTTTTTT. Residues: CASLRDSDEKLFF.

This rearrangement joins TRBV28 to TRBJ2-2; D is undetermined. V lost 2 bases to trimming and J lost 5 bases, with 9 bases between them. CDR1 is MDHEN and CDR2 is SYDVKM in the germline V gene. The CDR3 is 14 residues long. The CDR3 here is CASSLRIVTGELFF. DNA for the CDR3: TGTGCCAGCAGTTTACGCATAGTGACCGGGGAGCTGTTTTTT. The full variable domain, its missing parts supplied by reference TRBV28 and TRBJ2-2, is DVKVTQSSRYLVKRTGEKVFLECVQDMDHENMFWYRQDPGLGLRLIYFSYDVKMKEKGDIPEGYSVSREKKERFSLILESASTNQTSMYLCASSLRIVTGELFFGEGSRLTVL.

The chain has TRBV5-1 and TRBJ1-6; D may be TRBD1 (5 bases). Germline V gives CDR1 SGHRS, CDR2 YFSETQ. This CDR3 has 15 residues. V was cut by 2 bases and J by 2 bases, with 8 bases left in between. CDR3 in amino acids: CASSLGVPYNSPLHF. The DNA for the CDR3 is TGCGCCAGCAGCTTAGGGGTCCCCTATAATTCACCCCTCCACTTT.

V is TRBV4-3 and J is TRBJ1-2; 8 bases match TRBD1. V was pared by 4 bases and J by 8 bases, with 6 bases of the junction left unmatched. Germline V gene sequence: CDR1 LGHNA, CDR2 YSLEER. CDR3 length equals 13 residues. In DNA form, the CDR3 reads TGCGCCAGCAGCCTCGGACAGGGTGGCGGCTACACCTTC. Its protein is CASSLGQGGGYTF.

CDR3 in DNA: TGCGCCAGCAGCGCACCGGGACAGGGCAAGCCCCAGCATTTT. It translates to CASSAPGQGKPQHF. The V call is TRBV4-1, the J call TRBJ1-5; TRBD1 agrees at 9 bases. CDR3 length: 14 residues. Germline-derived CDR1 and CDR2 are MGHRA and YSYEKL. V shed 5 bases, J shed 8 bases, and the junction held 7 bases outside the gene matches.

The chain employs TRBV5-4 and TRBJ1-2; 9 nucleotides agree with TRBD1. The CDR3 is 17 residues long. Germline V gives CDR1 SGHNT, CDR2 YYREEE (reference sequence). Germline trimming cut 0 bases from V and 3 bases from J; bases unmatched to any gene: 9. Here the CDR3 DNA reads TGTGCCAGCAGCTTGGATTATGCGGGACAGGGAGACTATGGCTACACCTTC. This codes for CASSLDYAGQGDYGYTF.

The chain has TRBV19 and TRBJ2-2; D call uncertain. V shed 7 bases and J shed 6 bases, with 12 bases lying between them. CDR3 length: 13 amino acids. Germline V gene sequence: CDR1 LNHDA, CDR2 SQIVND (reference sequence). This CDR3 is CASTTDLSGELFF. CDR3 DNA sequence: TGTGCCAGTACTACAGACCTGTCCGGGGAGCTGTTTTTT.

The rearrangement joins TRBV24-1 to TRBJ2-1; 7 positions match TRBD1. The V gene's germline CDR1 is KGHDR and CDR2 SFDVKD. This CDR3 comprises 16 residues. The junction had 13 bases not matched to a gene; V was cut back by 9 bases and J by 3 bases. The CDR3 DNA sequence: TGTGCCACCCAAGACGCGACGGGACAGAACTACAATGAGCAGTTCTTC. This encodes CATQDATGQNYNEQFF.

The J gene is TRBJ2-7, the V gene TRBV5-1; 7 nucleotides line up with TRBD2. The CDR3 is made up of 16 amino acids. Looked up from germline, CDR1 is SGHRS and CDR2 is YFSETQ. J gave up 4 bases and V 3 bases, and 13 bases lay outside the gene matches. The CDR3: CASSSVFGGGAYEQYF. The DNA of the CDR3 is TGCGCCAGCAGCTCGGTGTTCGGCGGGGGAGCTTACGAGCAGTACTTC.

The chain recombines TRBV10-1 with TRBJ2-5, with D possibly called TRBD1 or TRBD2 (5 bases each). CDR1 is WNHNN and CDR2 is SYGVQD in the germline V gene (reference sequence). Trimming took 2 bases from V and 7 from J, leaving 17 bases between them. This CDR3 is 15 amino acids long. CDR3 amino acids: CASSEDVGTLGTQYF. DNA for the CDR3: TGCGCCAGCAGTGAGGATGTAGGGACGCTGGGGACCCAGTACTTC.

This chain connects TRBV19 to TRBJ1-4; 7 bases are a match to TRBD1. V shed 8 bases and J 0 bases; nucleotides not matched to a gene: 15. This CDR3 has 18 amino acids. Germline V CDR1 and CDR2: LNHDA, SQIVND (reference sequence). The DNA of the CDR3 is TGTGCCAGTCGTCGAAGACAGGGAAAGGGAGCAACTAATGAAAAACTGTTTTTT. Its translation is CASRRRQGKGATNEKLFF. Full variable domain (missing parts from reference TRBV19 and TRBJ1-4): DGGITQSPKYLFRKEGQNVTLSCEQNLNHDAMYWYRQDPGQGLRLIYYSQIVNDFQKGDIAEGYSVSREKKESFPLTVTSAQKNPTAFYLCASRRRQGKGATNEKLFFGSGTQLSVL.

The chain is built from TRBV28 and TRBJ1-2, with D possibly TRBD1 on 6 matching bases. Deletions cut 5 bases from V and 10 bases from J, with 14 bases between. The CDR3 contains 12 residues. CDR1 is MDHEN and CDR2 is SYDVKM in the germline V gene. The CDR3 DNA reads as TGTGCCAGCAGTATACAGGGAAAATACTACACCTTC. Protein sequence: CASSIQGKYYTF.